This T cell receptor beta chain was recorded in a study of blood T cells in healthy people across ages. The V and J ends lost 5 bases and 3 bases, in that order; junction bases with no gene match: 4. The CDR3 totals 14 residues. Per germline, CDR1 SGHRS and CDR2 YFSETQ. The authors ran a second PCR of roughly 6 to 12 cycles using a sample-barcoded 5' primer and a J-beta primer mix. In TCRdb, the 5' RACE reads were re-called with MiXCR into one record per CDR3 protein. The repertoire has under 2,000,000 distinct CDR3 sequences, less than 50% of them found once; the top ten carry around 2.1%. The table lists this clonotype with a few counts.

The chain couples TRBV5-1 to TRBJ2-1; 8 bases fit TRBD1. The sample consisted of blood. The source of this sequence is a woman in her thirties or forties in good health. The CDR3 is CASRMDRDYNEQFF. CDR3 coding DNA: TGCGCCAGCAGAATGGACAGGGACTACAATGAGCAGTTCTTC.